The 26 T cell receptor beta chains below all came from one sample that was sequenced in a study of control samples from healthy donors and cancer patients. Using immunoSEQ multiplex PCR, the repertoire was profiled, and TCRdb retains in-frame clones only, with some absent. The sample yields roughly 80,000 clones, around nine tenths seen once. Source material: blood. These receptor sequences come from a woman aged 45 to 65 in good health.

The V gene is TRBV7-9, the J gene TRBJ2-4; D could derive from TRBD1 or TRBD2 (5 bases each). CDR3 length: 13 amino acids. V was cut by 8 bases and J by 8 bases, with 16 bases left in between. Germline V gene sequence: CDR1 SEHNR, CDR2 FQNEAQ (reference sequence). The CDR3 sequence is CASGSLLGDIQYF. CDR3 sequence (DNA): TGTGCCAGCGGATCCTTACTAGGGGACATTCAGTACTTC. The full variable domain, in which reference TRBV7-9 and TRBJ2-4 provide the parts outside the CDR3, is DTGVSQNPRHKITKRGQNVTFRCDPISEHNRLYWYRQTLGQGPEFLTYFQNEAQLEKSRLLSDRFSAERPKGSFSTLEIQRTEQGDSAMYLCASGSLLGDIQYFGAGTRLSVL.

The chain combines TRBV19 with TRBJ1-1; D not resolved. Per germline, CDR1 LNHDA and CDR2 SQIVND (reference sequence). The CDR3 runs 14 residues. V was trimmed by 4 bases and J by 4 bases, leaving 13 bases between them. CDR3 region: CASSNQERGTEAFF. The CDR3 region has the DNA TGTGCCAGTAGTAACCAGGAGCGGGGCACTGAAGCTTTCTTT.

V usage is TRBV4-1 and J usage is TRBJ2-6, with a possible D match to TRBD1 (6 bases). V was shortened by 0 bases and J by 3 bases, with 18 bases between the two germline ends. Germline values: CDR1 MGHRA, CDR2 YSYEKL. The CDR3 extends over 19 amino acids. The CDR3: CASSQDSLNRVDGANVLTF. The CDR3 DNA sequence: TGCGCCAGCAGCCAAGATAGCCTTAACAGGGTTGATGGGGCCAACGTCCTGACTTTC.

V is TRBV6-5 and J is TRBJ2-3; the D gene is possibly TRBD1 (6 bases). Germline V gives CDR1 MNHEY, CDR2 SVGAGI. The CDR3 is made up of 13 amino acids. Trimming cost V 6 bases and J 3 bases, with 10 bases left between them. This chain's CDR3 is CASSLGTTDTQYF. DNA of the CDR3: TGTGCCAGCAGCCTCGGGACAACAGATACGCAGTATTTT.

This chain uses TRBV7-9 with TRBJ1-5; D not certain. V was shortened by 1 base and J by 16 bases, with 14 bases between the two germline ends. The CDR3 consists of 12 residues. Germline V lookup: CDR1 SEHNR, CDR2 FQNEAQ (reference sequence). The chain's CDR3 is CASSLDYGPLHF. CDR3 in DNA: TGTGCCAGCAGCTTAGACTACGGGCCCCTTCATTTT.

The chain recombines TRBV7-2 with TRBJ2-6, with D hard to call. The CDR3 length is 14 residues. V shed 6 bases and J shed 1 base, with 7 bases lying between them. The germline V gene encodes CDR1 SGHTA and CDR2 FQGNSA. The CDR3 region has the DNA TGTGCCAGCAGATCCCCTTCTGGGGCCAACGTCCTGACTTTC. Its translation is CASRSPSGANVLTF.

The V gene is TRBV7-2, the J gene TRBJ2-3; 12 bases match TRBD2. The V gene's germline CDR1 is SGHTA and CDR2 FQGNSA. Germline trimming cut 3 bases from V and 5 bases from J; bases unmatched to any gene: 6. This CDR3 has 16 residues. The CDR3 coding sequence is TGTGCCAGCAGCTTGGCTAGCGGGGGGGCCAAAGATACGCAGTATTTT. Translation gives CASSLASGGAKDTQYF.

The chain carries TRBV11-2 and TRBJ2-3; no definite D call. Deletions cut 3 bases from V and 1 base from J, with 8 bases between. The length of the CDR3 is 14 residues. Per the germline V gene, CDR1 is SGHAT and CDR2 is FQNNGV. In DNA, the CDR3 is TGTGCCAGCAGCTTTGAATTTGGCACAGATACGCAGTATTTT. This translates into CASSFEFGTDTQYF.

The V gene is TRBV6-5, the J gene TRBJ1-1; 9 nucleotides agree with TRBD1. The CDR3 has 15 amino acids. Germline V gene sequence: CDR1 MNHEY, CDR2 SVGAGI. With 6 bases clipped from V and 1 base from J, the junction kept 6 bases outside the gene matches. The CDR3 bases are TGTGCCAGCAGCAGACAGGGGGTCCAGAACACTGAAGCTTTCTTT. This encodes CASSRQGVQNTEAFF.

The chain combines TRBV6-2 or TRBV6-3 with TRBJ2-1, with D possibly being TRBD2 (5 bases). V lost 1 base to trimming and J lost 5 bases, with 9 bases between them. Germline-derived CDR1 and CDR2 are MNHEY and SVGEGT. CDR3 length: 14 residues. The CDR3 coding sequence is TGTGCCAGCAGTTACTTTTTGAGGGACAATGAGCAGTTCTTC. Translation gives CASSYFLRDNEQFF.

The gene calls are TRBV7-9 and TRBJ2-7; 9 positions match TRBD1. J lost 4 bases, V lost 6 bases, and 16 bases had no gene match. The CDR3 length is 17 residues. Germline lookup yields CDR1 SEHNR and CDR2 FQNEAQ (reference sequence). This CDR3 is CASSPKSGQGSWYEQYF. The CDR3, as DNA: TGTGCCAGCAGTCCTAAATCGGGACAGGGCTCATGGTACGAGCAGTACTTC.

V gene TRBV2 combines with J gene TRBJ2-2; D gene uncertain. CDR3 length: 13 residues. V gave up 6 bases and J gave up 5 bases, with 10 bases separating them. Germline-derived CDR1 and CDR2 are SNHLY and FYNNEI. The CDR3 protein is CASRQGGTGELFF. Here the CDR3 DNA reads TGTGCCAGCAGACAAGGTGGGACCGGGGAGCTGTTTTTT.

The CDR3 region is CASSFRGRTKNIQYF. DNA for the CDR3: TGTGCCAGCAGCTTTAGGGGGCGGACCAAAAACATTCAGTACTTC. This chain joins TRBV5-4 and TRBJ2-4, with 7 nucleotides matching TRBD1. This CDR3 region has 15 residues. V gave up 2 bases and J gave up 2 bases; unmatched junction bases: 4. The V gene's germline CDR1 is SGHNT and CDR2 YYREEE (reference sequence). The whole variable domain, filled in from reference TRBV5-4 and TRBJ2-4, reads ETGVTQSPTHLIKTRGQQVTLRCSSQSGHNTVSWYQQALGQGPQFIFQYYREEENGRGNFPPRFSGLQFPNYSSELNVNALELDDSALYLCASSFRGRTKNIQYFGAGTRLSVL.

The rearrangement links TRBV23-1 to TRBJ1-2; a weak D match, TRBD1 (5 bases). TRBV23-1 is treated as an ORF (open reading frame) with a function not yet certain. This CDR3 is 16 amino acids long. Trimming stripped 2 bases from V and 1 base from J, with 14 bases between. This CDR3 reads CASSQISTGINYGYTF. In nucleotides, the CDR3 is TGCGCCAGCAGTCAAATAAGTACAGGTATTAACTATGGCTACACCTTC.

The chain is built from TRBV27 and TRBJ1-2; TRBD1 matches at 9 bases. Per the germline V gene, CDR1 is MNHEY and CDR2 is SMNVEV (reference sequence). This CDR3 comprises 13 residues. The ends lost 6 bases at V and 8 bases at J; junction bases unmatched: 7. In DNA form, the CDR3 reads TGTGCCAGCAGGGCCGGGACAGGGAGAGGCTACACCTTC. Its translation is CASRAGTGRGYTF.

CDR3 in amino acids: CASSRDFQSGNTIYF. The CDR3 nucleotides read TGTGCCAGCAGCCGGGACTTTCAGTCTGGAAACACCATATATTTT. This sequence joins TRBV6-5 and TRBJ1-3; D is perhaps TRBD1 (5 bases). Germline V CDR1 and CDR2: MNHEY, SVGAGI. Trimming shortened V by 6 bases and J by 1 base, and 13 bases separated the two germline ends. The CDR3 runs 15 residues.

The chain uses TRBV2 and TRBJ1-6; D is perhaps TRBD1 (6 bases). Germline CDR1 reads SNHLY; CDR2 reads FYNNEI. Trimming shortened V by 6 bases and J by 15 bases, and 21 bases separated the two germline ends. This CDR3 region has 14 residues. The CDR3 bases are TGTGCCAGCAGGGACAGACTCCCTAATGATCTCCTCCACTTT. Translated, it gives CASRDRLPNDLLHF.

J is TRBJ2-2 and V is TRBV7-7; the match to TRBD1 covers 9 bases. CDR1 and CDR2 from the germline V gene are SSHAT and FNYEAQ (reference sequence). The J segment lost 8 bases and the V segment lost 3 bases, leaving 4 bases of the junction unmatched. The CDR3 is 14 amino acids. In DNA, the CDR3 is TGTGCCAGCAGCTTTGGACAGGGGAGTGGGGAGCTGTTTTTT. Translating gives CASSFGQGSGELFF. The full variable domain, rest sourced from reference TRBV7-7 and TRBJ2-2, is GAGVSQSPRYKVTKRGQDVTLRCDPISSHATLYWYQQALGQGPEFLTYFNYEAQPDKSGLPSDRFSAERPEGSISTLTIQRTEQRDSAMYRCASSFGQGSGELFFGEGSRLTVL.

The genes are TRBV9 and TRBJ2-3; 10 nucleotides line up with TRBD2. The V gene's germline CDR1 is SGDLS and CDR2 YYNGEE. The CDR3 loop spans 16 amino acids. Germline trimming cut 1 base from V and 4 bases from J; bases unmatched to any gene: 6. CDR3 residues: CASSVKSGGAPDTQYF. The CDR3 DNA reads TGTGCCAGCAGCGTAAAAAGCGGGGGGGCCCCAGATACGCAGTATTTT.

The genes are TRBV18 and TRBJ2-1; the D is unclear. The CDR3 contains 15 residues. Germline V gene sequence: CDR1 KGHSH, CDR2 LQKENI. V lost 3 bases, J lost 0 bases, and 9 bases lay in between. This CDR3 reads CASSPYVSSYNEQFF. The CDR3 bases are TGTGCCAGCTCACCTTACGTGAGCTCCTACAATGAGCAGTTCTTC. Full variable domain (outside the CDR3, taken from reference TRBV18 and TRBJ2-1): NAGVMQNPRHLVRRRGQEARLRCSPMKGHSHVYWYRQLPEEGLKFMVYLQKENIIDESGMPKERFSAEFPKEGPSILRIQQVVRGDSAAYFCASSPYVSSYNEQFFGPGTRLTVL.

J is TRBJ1-1 and V is TRBV9, with TRBD1 matching over 8 bases. This CDR3 has 15 amino acids. Trimming removed 3 bases from V and 0 bases from J; junction bases left unmatched: 4. The germline V gene has CDR1 SGDLS and CDR2 YYNGEE. The CDR3, as DNA: TGTGCCAGCAGCGGGGGGACAGGTTTGAACACTGAAGCTTTCTTT. Encoded protein: CASSGGTGLNTEAFF.

The rearrangement joins TRBV13 to TRBJ2-4; D gene uncertain. Germline assignment: CDR1 PRHDT and CDR2 FYEKMQ (reference sequence). This CDR3 contains 11 residues. V lost 0 bases, J lost 8 bases, and 2 bases lay in between. DNA of the CDR3: TGTGCCAGCAGCTTAGGTGACATTCAGTACTTC. It codes for CASSLGDIQYF.

The chain is built from TRBV11-3 and TRBJ2-1, with D perhaps being TRBD1 or TRBD2 (6 bases each). Germline-derived CDR1 and CDR2 are SGHNT and YENEEA. CDR3 length equals 15 residues. Trimming cost V 0 bases and J 9 bases, with 15 bases left between them. This CDR3 reads CASSLDWGAGGEQFF. The CDR3 region has the DNA TGTGCCAGCAGCTTAGATTGGGGGGCCGGGGGTGAGCAGTTCTTC.

This clone has at least ten counts. This chain uses TRBV12-5 with TRBJ1-2, with D uncertain. Germline values: CDR1 LGHNT, CDR2 FRNRAP. V dropped 3 bases and J dropped 3 bases, with 11 bases sitting between them. The CDR3 runs 14 residues. CDR3 bases: TGTGCTAGTGGTTTATCGGACGGTTACTATGGCTACACCTTC. It specifies CASGLSDGYYGYTF.

The chain links TRBV3-1 (or the pseudogene TRBV3-2) to TRBJ2-3; the D call may be TRBD1 or TRBD2 (5 bases each). The V gene lost 0 bases and the J gene lost 4 bases, with 23 bases spanning the gap. The CDR3 spans 19 residues. Germline assignment: CDR1 LGHDT and CDR2 YNNKEL (reference sequence). The CDR3 sequence: CASSQEQGAWRTSADTQYF. The CDR3 DNA reads TGTGCCAGCAGCCAAGAACAAGGGGCGTGGAGGACTTCGGCAGATACGCAGTATTTT.

Here the CDR3 reads CASSRGSYNEQFF. DNA of the CDR3: TGTGCCAGCAGCCGCGGGTCCTACAATGAGCAGTTCTTC. The V gene is TRBV5-4, the J gene TRBJ2-1; D may be TRBD2 (5 bases). This CDR3 has 13 residues. Germline lookup yields CDR1 SGHNT and CDR2 YYREEE (reference sequence). The V gene lost 4 bases and the J gene lost 1 base, with 6 bases spanning the gap.